A single sample is the source of the 12 T cell receptor beta chains below, sequenced in a study of graft-versus-host responses after intestinal transplantation. Their target antigens are unknown. Method: immunoSEQ multiplex PCR; TCRdb's copy keeps in-frame clones and lacks some. The repertoire consists of about 50,000 clones, with around 90% occurring once and the leading ten covering approximately 2.7%. The specimen comprised unstimulated CD4+ T cells sorted from spleen or lymph node cells, sampled before transplant. Receptor source: a human donor who was the organ donor for an intestinal transplant.

V is TRBV7-3 and J is TRBJ2-2, with TRBD2 identical over 7 bases. Germline V gene sequence: CDR1 SGHTA, CDR2 FQGTGA. The V gene end was trimmed by 1 base and the J gene end by 7 bases; junction bases not matched to a gene: 3. There are 14 residues in the CDR3. This chain's CDR3 is CASSLKREDGELFF. The CDR3, as DNA: TGTGCCAGCAGCTTAAAACGGGAGGACGGGGAGCTGTTTTTT. The full variable domain, with the rest looked up from reference TRBV7-3 and TRBJ2-2, is GAGVSQTPSNKVTEKGKYVELRCDPISGHTALYWYRQSLGQGPEFLIYFQGTGAADDSGLPNDRFFAVRPEGSVSTLKIQRTERGDSAVYLCASSLKREDGELFFGEGSRLTVL.

V gene TRBV28 combines with J gene TRBJ1-5; no reliable D call. CDR1 is MDHEN, CDR2 SYDVKM, per germline. The CDR3 is 12 residues long. The V end lost 1 base, the J end lost 9 bases, and 7 bases lay between the germline ends. The CDR3 region is CASSLSGGPQHF. The CDR3 nucleotides are TGTGCCAGCAGTTTATCGGGCGGGCCCCAGCATTTT.

A word on this clone: A junction end diverges from the germline sequence, so it may reflect a read error. The chain has TRBV7-9 and TRBJ2-5, with TRBD2 matching 11 bases. CDR1 is SEHNR, CDR2 FQNEAQ, per germline (reference sequence). This CDR3 comprises 16 residues. The CDR3 DNA sequence: TGTGTCAGCAGCTTAGCGGGAGGGCCGTCGCAAGAGACCCAGTACTTC. Protein sequence: CVSSLAGGPSQETQYF.

The chain joins TRBV19 to TRBJ2-7, with D unresolved. Germline lookup yields CDR1 LNHDA and CDR2 SQIVND (reference sequence). V lost 3 bases, J lost 0 bases, and 9 bases lay in between. The CDR3 contains 14 residues. For the CDR3, the DNA is TGTGCCAGTAGTATTGGCCGCGGCTCCTACGAGCAGTACTTC. Translated: CASSIGRGSYEQYF.

V is TRBV19 and J is TRBJ2-1, with 13 nucleotides matching TRBD2. V shed 7 bases and J 2 bases; nucleotides not matched to a gene: 2. The CDR3 contains 15 residues. Germline values: CDR1 LNHDA, CDR2 SQIVND (reference sequence). For the CDR3, the DNA is TGTGCCAGTATCGGGACTAGCGGGACCTACAATGAGCAGTTCTTC. This gives the protein CASIGTSGTYNEQFF.

The DNA for the CDR3 is TGTGCCAGCAGCCATAGAGACAGTGGGGAGACCCAGTACTTC. Translating it yields CASSHRDSGETQYF. This rearrangement joins TRBV5-4 to TRBJ2-5; TRBD1 might be the D (5 bases). CDR1 and CDR2 (germline): SGHNT, YYREEE (reference sequence). V was cut by 4 bases and J by 5 bases, with 15 bases left in between. This CDR3 is 14 amino acids long.

Written as DNA, the CDR3 is TGTGCCAGCAGCGTTGGACAAACCTACAATGAGCAGTTCTTC. Protein product: CASSVGQTYNEQFF. The chain combines TRBV9 with TRBJ2-1; D possibly corresponds to TRBD1 (5 bases). Trimming cost V 2 bases and J 2 bases, with 8 bases left between them. The CDR3 loop spans 14 amino acids. Germline CDR1 reads SGDLS; CDR2 reads YYNGEE.

V and J are TRBV6-6 and TRBJ2-7; tentatively, D is TRBD1 or TRBD2 (5 bases each). CDR1 is MNHNY, CDR2 SVGAGI, per germline (reference sequence). V lost 0 bases and J lost 5, with 11 bases in between. The CDR3 loop spans 14 amino acids. CDR3 protein: CASSYSVPGHEQYF. In DNA form, the CDR3 reads TGTGCCAGCAGTTACTCTGTCCCGGGACACGAGCAGTACTTC.

V usage is TRBV7-9 and J usage is TRBJ2-1; 9 bases fit TRBD2. Trimming at V came to 5 bases and at J to 7 bases, leaving 9 bases not matched to a gene. CDR1 and CDR2 (germline): SEHNR, FQNEAQ (reference sequence). This CDR3 has 15 amino acids. In DNA form, the CDR3 reads TGTGCCAGCAGCAATAGCGGGAGTAGTGGGAATGAGCAGTTCTTC. Its translation: CASSNSGSSGNEQFF.

The V gene is TRBV7-2, the J gene TRBJ2-7, with 9 bases fitting TRBD2. Germline values: CDR1 SGHTA, CDR2 FQGNSA. V was pared by 2 bases and J by 3 bases, with 14 bases of the junction left unmatched. The CDR3 totals 18 residues. In DNA form, the CDR3 reads TGTGCCAGCAGCTTACAGGCGGGGGGGGCTAGCGGGATCTACGAGCAGTACTTC. Translating gives CASSLQAGGASGIYEQYF.

V and J are TRBV5-6 and TRBJ2-5; 7 positions agree with TRBD2. V dropped 4 bases and J dropped 4; count of bases not matched to a gene: 7. The germline V gene has CDR1 SGHDT and CDR2 YYEEEE. This CDR3 spans 14 amino acids. The CDR3 DNA follows: TGTGCCAGCAGCCCGGGGGGAAGGGGAGAGACCCAGTACTTC. Protein: CASSPGGRGETQYF.

The chain recombines TRBV28 with TRBJ2-3; 14 nucleotides line up with TRBD2. The J segment lost 1 base and the V segment lost 6 bases, leaving 9 bases of the junction unmatched. CDR1 and CDR2 from the germline V gene are MDHEN and SYDVKM. This CDR3 has 18 residues. CDR3 protein: CASSHLGLAGEGTDTQYF. The CDR3 DNA sequence: TGTGCCAGCAGCCACCTGGGACTAGCGGGAGAGGGCACAGATACGCAGTATTTT.